Following are 9 T cell receptor beta chains from one sample sequenced in a study of T cells expressing NK-cell markers. After re-calling the 5' RACE reads, TCRdb lists one entry per CDR3 protein, DNA absent. Its table records about 150,000 distinct CDR3 sequences. What was sequenced was blood T cells: a sorted CD56 or NKG2C T cell subset, CD4+ or CD8+ T cells, or bulk PBMC T cells (not recorded which). These receptors all stem from a woman aged 45-59 years in good health.

Here the CDR3 reads CASSPDSGIPKDTQYF. This chain uses TRBV27 with TRBJ2-3; as DNA is missing, the TRBD2 call by TCRdb cannot be tested. This CDR3 contains 16 residues. The germline V gene has CDR1 MNHEY and CDR2 SMNVEV (reference sequence).

CDR3 amino acids: CASRNPTGQFF. The chain is built from TRBV7-2 and TRBJ2-1. The length of the CDR3 is 11 residues. Germline V gene data show CDR1 as SGHTA and CDR2 as FQGNSA.

This chain connects TRBV6-5 to TRBJ1-1. The CDR3 runs 14 residues. Germline lookup yields CDR1 MNHEY and CDR2 SVGAGI. The CDR3 sequence is CASSYSGRKAEAFF.

The chain combines TRBV27 with TRBJ1-5. The CDR3 consists of 14 residues. Germline CDR1 is MNHEY and CDR2 is SMNVEV (reference sequence). CDR3 amino acids: CASSLSGINQPQHF.

This rearrangement joins TRBV24-1 to TRBJ2-5; checking the TCRdb D call of TRBD2 is not possible without DNA. Germline V lookup: CDR1 KGHDR, CDR2 SFDVKD. The CDR3 consists of 11 residues. Here the CDR3 reads CATEGSETQYF.

V gene TRBV27 combines with J gene TRBJ1-3; TCRdb calls TRBD1, which cannot be checked without DNA. Per germline, CDR1 MNHEY and CDR2 SMNVEV (reference sequence). The CDR3 has 12 amino acids. CDR3 sequence reads: CASSPGGNTIYF.

This chain uses TRBV20-1 with TRBJ2-3. The CDR3 contains 15 residues. The V gene's germline CDR1 is DFQATT and CDR2 SNEGSKA (reference sequence). CDR3 loop: CSARDVAFSTDTQYF.

J is TRBJ2-1 and V is TRBV9; TCRdb reports TRBD1, a call that lacks DNA to check it against. This CDR3 contains 16 residues. Germline assignment: CDR1 SGDLS and CDR2 YYNGEE. The CDR3 region is CASSLAGVELYNEQFF. Variable domain in full (rest from reference TRBV9 and TRBJ2-1): DSGVTQTPKHLITATGQRVTLRCSPRSGDLSVYWYQQSLDQGLQFLIQYYNGEERAKGNILERFSAQQFPDLHSELNLSSLELGDSALYFCASSLAGVELYNEQFFGPGTRLTVL.

This rearrangement joins TRBV7-9 to TRBJ2-2; TCRdb calls TRBD2, which cannot be checked without DNA. CDR3 length equals 14 residues. Per germline, CDR1 SEHNR and CDR2 FQNEAQ (reference sequence). This CDR3 reads CASSSAAGTGELFF.